These T cell receptor beta chains were read from a single sample in a study of cytomegalovirus exposure and HLA in healthy donors. The assay was immunoSEQ multiplex PCR, and TCRdb's table has in-frame clones only and misses some. The top ten hold around 6.7% of the sample, which has 160,000 or so clones, roughly 80% seen once. The sample comprised PBMCs. The receptors originated from a woman in her 30s in good health and CMV-seropositive. The CDR3 runs from the conserved cysteine through the conserved F or W. Each record gives: clone size, CDR3 length, J gene, D gene, V gene, CDR3 DNA, CDR3 protein. A D gene is named only where the DNA matches it firmly. Clone sizes are given selectively: once, few, many, or a class where the clone is expanded.

clone_size: -; cdr3_length: 17; j_call: TRBJ2-7; d_call: TRBD1; v_call: TRBV11-2; cdr3_nt: TGTGCCAGCAGTCAACGCACCGGGACAGGGAGCTCCTACGAGCAGTACTTC; cdr3_aa: CASSQRTGTGSSYEQYF
clone_size: -; cdr3_length: 16; j_call: TRBJ1-1; d_call: -; v_call: TRBV23-1; cdr3_nt: TGCGCCAGCAGTTCACAGGGTATTATGAACAGGACTGAAGCTTTCTTT; cdr3_aa: CASSSQGIMNRTEAFF
clone_size: -; cdr3_length: 11; j_call: TRBJ1-1; d_call: -; v_call: TRBV20-1; cdr3_nt: TGCAGTGGGGAGTTGAACACTGAAGCTTTCTTT; cdr3_aa: CSGELNTEAFF
clone_size: -; cdr3_length: 14; j_call: TRBJ1-2; d_call: -; v_call: TRBV4-3; cdr3_nt: TGCGCCAGCAGCCACTCGGAGTCTATCTATGGCTACACCTTC; cdr3_aa: CASSHSESIYGYTF
clone_size: once; cdr3_length: 15; j_call: TRBJ1-2; d_call: -; v_call: TRBV7-9; cdr3_nt: TGTGCCAGCAGCCCAAACCTCGACAGACTCTATGGCTACACCTTC; cdr3_aa: CASSPNLDRLYGYTF
clone_size: -; cdr3_length: 14; j_call: TRBJ1-2; d_call: TRBD1; v_call: TRBV6-5; cdr3_nt: TGTGCCAGCAGTACGCAGGGGGCCGGCTATGGCTACACCTTC; cdr3_aa: CASSTQGAGYGYTF
clone_size: -; cdr3_length: 15; j_call: TRBJ2-7; d_call: TRBD1; v_call: TRBV2; cdr3_nt: TGTGCCAGCAGTAAGGGGGCTCTTAACGAATACGAGCAGTACTTC; cdr3_aa: CASSKGALNEYEQYF
clone_size: -; cdr3_length: 15; j_call: TRBJ2-7; d_call: TRBD2; v_call: TRBV7-9; cdr3_nt: TGTGCCAGCAGCTTAAGCGGGAGCCTACCCTACGAGCAGTACTTC; cdr3_aa: CASSLSGSLPYEQYF
clone_size: -; cdr3_length: 15; j_call: TRBJ2-1; d_call: TRBD2; v_call: TRBV5-4; cdr3_nt: TGTGCCAGCAGCAGTAGCGGGGGGCCCAACCGGGAGCAGTTCTTC; cdr3_aa: CASSSSGGPNREQFF
clone_size: -; cdr3_length: 16; j_call: TRBJ1-4; d_call: -; v_call: TRBV16; cdr3_nt: TGTGCCAGCAGCAACATCGTCACAGCAACTAATGAAAAACTGTTTTTT; cdr3_aa: CASSNIVTATNEKLFF
clone_size: -; cdr3_length: 17; j_call: TRBJ2-7; d_call: TRBD2; v_call: TRBV4-1; cdr3_nt: TGCGCCAGCAGCCGGCTCGCGGGCGGGGGGTACTCCTACGAGCAGTACTTC; cdr3_aa: CASSRLAGGGYSYEQYF
clone_size: once; cdr3_length: 13; j_call: TRBJ2-7; d_call: TRBD2; v_call: TRBV15; cdr3_nt: TGTGCCGCCGGGAGGGGGGACTCCTACGAGCAGTACTTC; cdr3_aa: CAAGRGDSYEQYF
clone_size: -; cdr3_length: 16; j_call: TRBJ2-5; d_call: TRBD2; v_call: TRBV2; cdr3_nt: TGTGCCAGCACCAAGCGGGGCGGGGGGGCCTGGGAGACCCAGTACTTC; cdr3_aa: CASTKRGGGAWETQYF
clone_size: -; cdr3_length: 14; j_call: TRBJ2-7; d_call: TRBD2; v_call: TRBV11-2; cdr3_nt: TGTGCCAGCAGCTTGCATCCCCGGGAGGACGAGCAGTACTTC; cdr3_aa: CASSLHPREDEQYF
clone_size: few; cdr3_length: 15; j_call: TRBJ1-3; d_call: TRBD1; v_call: TRBV2; cdr3_nt: TGTGCCAGCAGAAGAACGACAGGGACTGGAAACACCATATATTTT; cdr3_aa: CASRRTTGTGNTIYF
clone_size: -; cdr3_length: 17; j_call: TRBJ2-1; d_call: -; v_call: TRBV18; cdr3_nt: TGTGCCAGCTCACCACAGAGTGCTACTTTCTCCTACAATGAGCAGTTCTTC; cdr3_aa: CASSPQSATFSYNEQFF
clone_size: few; cdr3_length: 13; j_call: TRBJ2-5; d_call: -; v_call: TRBV5-1; cdr3_nt: TGCGCCAGCAGCTTAGAGGGAAGGGAGACCCAGTACTTC; cdr3_aa: CASSLEGRETQYF
clone_size: -; cdr3_length: 19; j_call: TRBJ2-1; d_call: TRBD2; v_call: TRBV7-3; cdr3_nt: TGTGCCAGCAGTCGGACTAGCGGGGGGGGCCCGCTGTCCTACAATGAGCAGTTCTTC; cdr3_aa: CASSRTSGGGPLSYNEQFF
clone_size: -; cdr3_length: 15; j_call: TRBJ1-2; d_call: TRBD1; v_call: TRBV29-1; cdr3_nt: TGCAGCGTTGCCTACTCCGGGACAGGGACCTATGGCTACACCTTC; cdr3_aa: CSVAYSGTGTYGYTF
clone_size: -; cdr3_length: 14; j_call: TRBJ1-1; d_call: TRBD1; v_call: TRBV6-4; cdr3_nt: TGTGCCAGCAGGGGACAGGGAAGAGACACTGAAGCTTTCTTT; cdr3_aa: CASRGQGRDTEAFF
clone_size: -; cdr3_length: 13; j_call: TRBJ2-5; d_call: -; v_call: TRBV7-2; cdr3_nt: TGTGCCAGCAGCCAGAGGAGGGGAGAGACCCAGTACTTC; cdr3_aa: CASSQRRGETQYF
clone_size: -; cdr3_length: 18; j_call: TRBJ1-5; d_call: TRBD1; v_call: TRBV12-5; cdr3_nt: TGTGCTAGTGGCTTCGACAGGGTCCCAAATCTTAGCAATCAGCCCCAGCATTTT; cdr3_aa: CASGFDRVPNLSNQPQHF
clone_size: -; cdr3_length: 17; j_call: TRBJ1-5; d_call: TRBD1; v_call: TRBV19; cdr3_nt: TGTGCCAGTAGTACCCCGGGGACAGGGGGCGCCTATCAGCCCCAGCATTTT; cdr3_aa: CASSTPGTGGAYQPQHF
clone_size: -; cdr3_length: 13; j_call: TRBJ1-5; d_call: -; v_call: TRBV30; cdr3_nt: TGTGCCTGGAGTGCTATGACAGAGTCGCCCCAGCATTTT; cdr3_aa: CAWSAMTESPQHF
clone_size: -; cdr3_length: 15; j_call: TRBJ2-7; d_call: TRBD1; v_call: TRBV6-5; cdr3_nt: TGTGCCAGCAGTTATAGACAGGGGGGGTCCTACGAGCAGTACTTC; cdr3_aa: CASSYRQGGSYEQYF
clone_size: few; cdr3_length: 16; j_call: TRBJ2-3; d_call: TRBD1; v_call: TRBV7-9; cdr3_nt: TGTGCCAGCACCTCTTGGGGGCAGGGGGGCACAGATACGCAGTATTTT; cdr3_aa: CASTSWGQGGTDTQYF
clone_size: once; cdr3_length: 15; j_call: TRBJ1-2; d_call: TRBD1; v_call: TRBV9; cdr3_nt: TGTGCCAGCAGCGAGGGGGACAGGGGAAGATATGGCTACACCTTC; cdr3_aa: CASSEGDRGRYGYTF
clone_size: -; cdr3_length: 15; j_call: TRBJ2-7; d_call: -; v_call: TRBV4-2; cdr3_nt: TGTGCCAGCAGCCAAGATCGACTTCCCGCCTACGAGCAGTACTTC; cdr3_aa: CASSQDRLPAYEQYF
clone_size: -; cdr3_length: 14; j_call: TRBJ1-2; d_call: -; v_call: TRBV29-1; cdr3_nt: TGCAGCGGAAAAACAGGGTCGTGGGAATATGGCTACACCTTC; cdr3_aa: CSGKTGSWEYGYTF
clone_size: -; cdr3_length: 16; j_call: TRBJ2-5; d_call: TRBD2; v_call: TRBV9; cdr3_nt: TGTGCCAGCAGCGTAGCGAGCGGGGGGTACCAAGAGACCCAGTACTTC; cdr3_aa: CASSVASGGYQETQYF
clone_size: -; cdr3_length: 14; j_call: TRBJ1-2; d_call: -; v_call: TRBV6-5; cdr3_nt: TGTGCCAGCAGTTACCCGACAAGGGGGGGCCTTTTCACCTTC; cdr3_aa: CASSYPTRGGLFTF
clone_size: -; cdr3_length: 15; j_call: TRBJ2-3; d_call: -; v_call: TRBV6-4; cdr3_nt: TGTGCCAGCAGTGGCCGCAAGGCAGCGCAAGGTACGCAGTATTTT; cdr3_aa: CASSGRKAAQGTQYF
clone_size: -; cdr3_length: 13; j_call: TRBJ1-4; d_call: -; v_call: TRBV5-8; cdr3_nt: TGTGCCAGCAGCTTGGTCGGGAATGAAAAACTGTTTTTT; cdr3_aa: CASSLVGNEKLFF
clone_size: -; cdr3_length: 14; j_call: TRBJ2-3; d_call: -; v_call: TRBV19; cdr3_nt: TGTGCCAGTAGTCCCTTTGGGCAGACAGATACGCAGTATTTT; cdr3_aa: CASSPFGQTDTQYF
clone_size: once; cdr3_length: 14; j_call: TRBJ2-1; d_call: -; v_call: TRBV5-1; cdr3_nt: TGCGCCAGCAGCTTGGACAGAACTTACAATGAGCAGTTCTTC; cdr3_aa: CASSLDRTYNEQFF
clone_size: -; cdr3_length: 14; j_call: TRBJ2-3; d_call: -; v_call: TRBV28; cdr3_nt: TGTGCCAGCAGTTTAAGGGGGGGAACAGATACGCAGTATTTT; cdr3_aa: CASSLRGGTDTQYF
clone_size: few; cdr3_length: 18; j_call: TRBJ2-6; d_call: TRBD2; v_call: TRBV7-9; cdr3_nt: TGTGCCAGCGGACTAGCGGCAGGGGGTGGCTCTGGGGCCAACGTCCTGACTTTC; cdr3_aa: CASGLAAGGGSGANVLTF
clone_size: -; cdr3_length: 16; j_call: TRBJ2-2; d_call: TRBD2; v_call: TRBV9; cdr3_nt: TGTGCCAGCAGCCCTCCTAGCGGCCGGGACACCGGGGAGCTGTTTTTT; cdr3_aa: CASSPPSGRDTGELFF
clone_size: once; cdr3_length: 16; j_call: TRBJ1-2; d_call: -; v_call: TRBV28; cdr3_nt: TGTGCCAGCAGCTCTAGGAGGGGACTTCTAAATTCTGGCTACACCTTC; cdr3_aa: CASSSRRGLLNSGYTF
clone_size: -; cdr3_length: 18; j_call: TRBJ1-4; d_call: TRBD1; v_call: TRBV18; cdr3_nt: TGTGCCAGCTCACCCGGACAGGGATGGGCGGTGGATGAGGAAAAACTGTTTTTT; cdr3_aa: CASSPGQGWAVDEEKLFF
clone_size: -; cdr3_length: 16; j_call: TRBJ1-6; d_call: TRBD1; v_call: TRBV7-8; cdr3_nt: TGTGCCAGCAGCAAGACAGGGAACACCTATAATTCACCCCTCCACTTT; cdr3_aa: CASSKTGNTYNSPLHF
clone_size: -; cdr3_length: 16; j_call: TRBJ2-5; d_call: -; v_call: TRBV2; cdr3_nt: TGTGCCAGCAGTGGGAGGAGGGGGAGGGGAGACGAGACCCAGTACTTC; cdr3_aa: CASSGRRGRGDETQYF
clone_size: -; cdr3_length: 14; j_call: TRBJ1-1; d_call: -; v_call: TRBV7-9; cdr3_nt: TGTGCCAGCAGCTTAATGAGAATCGACACTGAAGCTTTCTTT; cdr3_aa: CASSLMRIDTEAFF
clone_size: -; cdr3_length: 16; j_call: TRBJ2-7; d_call: TRBD1; v_call: TRBV7-3; cdr3_nt: TGTGCCAGCAGCCCTACTGGGACAGGGGGCTTCTACGAGCAGTACTTC; cdr3_aa: CASSPTGTGGFYEQYF
clone_size: -; cdr3_length: 15; j_call: TRBJ2-7; d_call: TRBD1; v_call: TRBV5-5; cdr3_nt: TGTGCCAGCAGCTTGGCCTTTGGGACAGGGGACGAGCAGTACTTC; cdr3_aa: CASSLAFGTGDEQYF
clone_size: -; cdr3_length: 15; j_call: TRBJ2-1; d_call: TRBD2; v_call: TRBV13; cdr3_nt: TGTGCCAGCAGCTCACAAACTAGCGGGGGGACTGAGCAGTTCTTC; cdr3_aa: CASSSQTSGGTEQFF
clone_size: -; cdr3_length: 11; j_call: TRBJ1-3; d_call: -; v_call: TRBV10-1; cdr3_nt: TGCGCCAGCAAGGGGGGAAACACCATATATTTT; cdr3_aa: CASKGGNTIYF
clone_size: -; cdr3_length: 15; j_call: TRBJ1-1; d_call: -; v_call: TRBV19; cdr3_nt: TGTGCCAGTACACTCTCCATCGCCATGAACACTGAAGCTTTCTTT; cdr3_aa: CASTLSIAMNTEAFF
clone_size: -; cdr3_length: 13; j_call: TRBJ1-2; d_call: -; v_call: TRBV10-3; cdr3_nt: TGTGCCATCAGTGTGGTTGCGGAGTATGGCTACACCTTC; cdr3_aa: CAISVVAEYGYTF
clone_size: -; cdr3_length: 16; j_call: TRBJ2-3; d_call: TRBD2; v_call: TRBV19; cdr3_nt: TGTGCCAGTAGTTCTTTGGCGGGGGGTCCAAAGGATACGCAGTATTTT; cdr3_aa: CASSSLAGGPKDTQYF
clone_size: -; cdr3_length: 13; j_call: TRBJ2-7; d_call: TRBD1; v_call: TRBV18; cdr3_nt: TGTGCCAGCTCACCGGGGACAGGTCACGAGCAGTACTTC; cdr3_aa: CASSPGTGHEQYF
clone_size: -; cdr3_length: 16; j_call: TRBJ1-6; d_call: TRBD1; v_call: TRBV5-1; cdr3_nt: TGCGCCAGCAGCCCGCAGACAGGGGGAGATAATTCACCCCTCCACTTT; cdr3_aa: CASSPQTGGDNSPLHF
clone_size: -; cdr3_length: 16; j_call: TRBJ1-1; d_call: TRBD1; v_call: TRBV5-1; cdr3_nt: TGCGCCAGCAGCGGGACAGGGGGCGGATCTAGGACTGAAGCTTTCTTT; cdr3_aa: CASSGTGGGSRTEAFF
clone_size: few; cdr3_length: 15; j_call: TRBJ1-6; d_call: -; v_call: TRBV4-3; cdr3_nt: TGCGCCAGCAGCCAAGAGTTACGAGGGCCCGAGGCCCTCCACTTT; cdr3_aa: CASSQELRGPEALHF
clone_size: -; cdr3_length: 13; j_call: TRBJ1-4; d_call: -; v_call: TRBV2; cdr3_nt: TGTGCCAGTGGGAGGCACGAGGGGGAAAAACTGTTTTTT; cdr3_aa: CASGRHEGEKLFF
clone_size: -; cdr3_length: 15; j_call: TRBJ2-3; d_call: TRBD1; v_call: TRBV18; cdr3_nt: TGTGCCAGCTCACCAAGTGACAGGGGGACAGATACGCAGTATTTT; cdr3_aa: CASSPSDRGTDTQYF
clone_size: -; cdr3_length: 15; j_call: TRBJ1-2; d_call: TRBD1; v_call: TRBV4-3; cdr3_nt: TGCGCCAGCAGCACCCGGACAGGGGGCGCCTCTGGCTACACCTTC; cdr3_aa: CASSTRTGGASGYTF
clone_size: -; cdr3_length: 14; j_call: TRBJ2-5; d_call: TRBD2; v_call: TRBV9; cdr3_nt: TGTGCCAGCAGCGTAGCTGGACTAGAAGAGACCCAGTACTTC; cdr3_aa: CASSVAGLEETQYF
clone_size: -; cdr3_length: 17; j_call: TRBJ1-2; d_call: -; v_call: TRBV5-1; cdr3_nt: TGCGCCAGCAGCTCAAAAGCCGTAACAGGGCCGGGCTATGGCTACACCTTC; cdr3_aa: CASSSKAVTGPGYGYTF
clone_size: few; cdr3_length: 15; j_call: TRBJ2-7; d_call: TRBD2; v_call: TRBV13; cdr3_nt: TGTGCCAGCAGCCTACTAGCGGGGGCCCTATACGAGCAGTACTTC; cdr3_aa: CASSLLAGALYEQYF